Listed below are T cell receptor beta chains from one sample, sequenced in a study of blood T cell repertoires in COVID-19. Data came from immunoSEQ multiplex PCR; TCRdb stores just in-frame clones and leaves some out. The sample has about 520,000 clones, over 75% seen once. Input material: peripheral blood. All receptors come from a human donor in a cohort sampled during active COVID-19. CDR3s include the opening cysteine and the closing phenylalanine or tryptophan. The order of the fields is V gene, CDR3 protein.

v_call: TRBV3-1/TRBV3-2; cdr3_aa: CASSPQQGNTEAFF
v_call: TRBV4-1; cdr3_aa: CASSQDRNYGYTF
v_call: TRBV10-3; cdr3_aa: CAGRTGEEYGYTF
v_call: TRBV19; cdr3_aa: CASRRLAGSTDTQYF
v_call: TRBV14; cdr3_aa: CASSLIGTSGSRTQYF
v_call: TRBV2; cdr3_aa: CASIRGTRETQYF
v_call: TRBV5-6; cdr3_aa: CASSLGGVASPLHF
v_call: TRBV19; cdr3_aa: CASTTGGAYNEQFF
v_call: TRBV29-1; cdr3_aa: CSVELPGTVRYEQYF
v_call: TRBV5-1; cdr3_aa: CASRVSPGNDEQYF
v_call: TRBV9; cdr3_aa: CASSAGQGRGNTIYF
v_call: TRBV6-2/TRBV6-3; cdr3_aa: CASSYSPRGGYTF
v_call: TRBV3-1/TRBV3-2; cdr3_aa: CASSLPGTSGPTRAYNEQFF
v_call: TRBV7-3; cdr3_aa: CASRQLNTGELFF
v_call: TRBV18; cdr3_aa: CASSPTRGFGNTGELFF
v_call: TRBV6-5; cdr3_aa: CASSYAGQGLSEAFF